This T cell receptor (beta chain) emerged from a study of T-cell memory formation after mild COVID-19. In the study overall: Largely donor-specific sequence clusters came from a couple of donors.

This clonotype was observed a handful of times. What it binds is not known. Between the trimmed V and J ends, which lost 5 bases and 0 bases, there was a span of 12 bases. This CDR3 comprises 15 residues. cDNA libraries for TCR alpha and TCR beta, carrying sample barcodes and UMIs, came from 5'RACE with constant-segment primers. TCRdb ran MiXCR on the 5' RACE reads and lists one entry per CDR3 protein. The sample has 350,000 to 500,000 distinct CDR3 sequences, 23% seen once. Study-level points and caveats: Mostly located in CM and EM were contracting CD4+ clones, with contracting CD8+ clones located in EMRA.

The material sequenced was PBMCs or a T cell subset sorted from them (not recorded which). The TCR sequence derives from an adult woman who had mild COVID-19 (a few samples of this study predate the infection). Cell type and time point are not known. This chain connects TRBV12-3 or TRBV12-4 to TRBJ2-3; TRBD1 or TRBD2 may be the D gene (5 bases each). The CDR3 is CASSPDGASTDTQYF. The CDR3 nucleotides are TGTGCCAGCAGTCCGGACGGGGCGAGCACAGATACGCAGTATTTT.